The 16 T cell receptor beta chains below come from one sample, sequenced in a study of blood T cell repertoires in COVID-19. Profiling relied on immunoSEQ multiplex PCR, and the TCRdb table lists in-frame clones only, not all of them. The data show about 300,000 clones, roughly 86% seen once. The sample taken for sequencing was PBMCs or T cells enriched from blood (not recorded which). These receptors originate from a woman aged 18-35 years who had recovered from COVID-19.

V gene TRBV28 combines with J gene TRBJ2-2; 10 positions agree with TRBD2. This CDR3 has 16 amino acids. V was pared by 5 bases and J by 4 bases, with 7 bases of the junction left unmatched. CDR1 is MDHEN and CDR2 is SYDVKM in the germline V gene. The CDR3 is CASSPGTSAGTGELFF. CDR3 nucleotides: TGTGCCAGCAGTCCCGGGACTAGCGCCGGCACCGGGGAGCTGTTTTTT.

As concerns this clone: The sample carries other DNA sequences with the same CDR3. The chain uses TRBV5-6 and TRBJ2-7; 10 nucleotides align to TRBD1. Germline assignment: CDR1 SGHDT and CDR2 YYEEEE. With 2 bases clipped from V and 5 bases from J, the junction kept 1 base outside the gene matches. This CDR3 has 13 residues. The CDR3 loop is CASSFGTGDEQYF. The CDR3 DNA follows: TGTGCCAGCAGCTTTGGGACAGGGGACGAGCAGTACTTC. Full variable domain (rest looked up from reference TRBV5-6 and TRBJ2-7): DAGVTQSPTHLIKTRGQQVTLRCSPKSGHDTVSWYQQALGQGPQFIFQYYEEEERQRGNFPDRFSGHQFPNYSSELNVNALLLGDSALYLCASSFGTGDEQYFGPGTRLTVT.

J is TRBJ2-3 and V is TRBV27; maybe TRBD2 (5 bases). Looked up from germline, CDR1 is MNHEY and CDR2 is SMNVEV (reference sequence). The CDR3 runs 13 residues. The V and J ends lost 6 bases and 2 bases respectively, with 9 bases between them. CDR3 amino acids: CASREAATDTQYF. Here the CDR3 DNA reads TGTGCCAGCAGGGAAGCGGCCACAGATACGCAGTATTTT.

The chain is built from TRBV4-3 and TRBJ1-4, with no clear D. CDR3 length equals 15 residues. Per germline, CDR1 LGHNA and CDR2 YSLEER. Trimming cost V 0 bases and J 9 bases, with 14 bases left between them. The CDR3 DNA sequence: TGCGCCAGCAGCCAAGATGGAGGGCCCCAGCAAAAACTGTTTTTT. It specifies CASSQDGGPQQKLFF.

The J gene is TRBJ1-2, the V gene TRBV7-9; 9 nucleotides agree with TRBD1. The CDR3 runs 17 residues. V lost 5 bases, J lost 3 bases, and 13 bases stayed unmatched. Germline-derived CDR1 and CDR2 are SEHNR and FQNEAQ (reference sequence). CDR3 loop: CASSPLGGQGIHYGYTF. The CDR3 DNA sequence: TGTGCCAGCAGCCCCCTAGGTGGACAGGGGATTCACTATGGCTACACCTTC. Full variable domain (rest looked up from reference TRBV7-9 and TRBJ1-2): DTGVSQNPRHKITKRGQNVTFRCDPISEHNRLYWYRQTLGQGPEFLTYFQNEAQLEKSRLLSDRFSAERPKGSFSTLEIQRTEQGDSAMYLCASSPLGGQGIHYGYTFGSGTRLTVV.

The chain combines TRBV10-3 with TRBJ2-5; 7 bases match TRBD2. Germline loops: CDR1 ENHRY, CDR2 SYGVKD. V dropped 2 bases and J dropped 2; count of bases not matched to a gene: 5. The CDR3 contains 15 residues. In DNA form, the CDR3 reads TGTGCCATCAGTGAGGGGGCGGGGGTTCAAGAGACCCAGTACTTC. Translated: CAISEGAGVQETQYF.

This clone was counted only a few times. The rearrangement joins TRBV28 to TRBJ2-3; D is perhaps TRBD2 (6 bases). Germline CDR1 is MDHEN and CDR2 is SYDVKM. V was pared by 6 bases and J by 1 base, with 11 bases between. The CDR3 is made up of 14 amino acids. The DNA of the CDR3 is TGTGCCAGCAGACCTCCGGGGGGCACAGATACGCAGTATTTT. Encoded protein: CASRPPGGTDTQYF.

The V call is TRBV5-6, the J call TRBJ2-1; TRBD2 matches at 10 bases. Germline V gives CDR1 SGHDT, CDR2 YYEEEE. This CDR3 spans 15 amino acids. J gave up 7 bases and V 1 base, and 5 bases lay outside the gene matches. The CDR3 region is CASSLSSGRRNEQFF. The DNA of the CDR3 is TGTGCCAGCAGCTTGAGTAGCGGGAGGAGAAATGAGCAGTTCTTC. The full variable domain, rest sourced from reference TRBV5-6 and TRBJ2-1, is DAGVTQSPTHLIKTRGQQVTLRCSPKSGHDTVSWYQQALGQGPQFIFQYYEEEERQRGNFPDRFSGHQFPNYSSELNVNALLLGDSALYLCASSLSSGRRNEQFFGPGTRLTVL.

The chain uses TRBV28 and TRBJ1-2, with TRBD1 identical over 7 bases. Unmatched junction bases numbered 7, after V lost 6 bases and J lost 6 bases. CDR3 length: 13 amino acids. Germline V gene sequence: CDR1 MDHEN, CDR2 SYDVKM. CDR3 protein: CASRLPGTDGYTF. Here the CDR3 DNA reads TGTGCCAGCAGACTTCCCGGGACAGATGGCTACACCTTC.

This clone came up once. The chain's CDR3 is CASSQIQGARTEAFF. The CDR3 bases are TGTGCCAGCAGCCAAATACAGGGGGCGCGAACTGAAGCTTTCTTT. The J gene is TRBJ1-1, the V gene TRBV6-5, with 9 bases identical to TRBD1. Germline V gives CDR1 MNHEY, CDR2 SVGAGI. The length of the CDR3 is 15 residues. Losses at the gene ends were 6 bases for V and 5 bases for J; bases not matched to a gene: 10.

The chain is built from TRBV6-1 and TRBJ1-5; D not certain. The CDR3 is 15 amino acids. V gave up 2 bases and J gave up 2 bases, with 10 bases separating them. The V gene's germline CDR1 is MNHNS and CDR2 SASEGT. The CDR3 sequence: CASSEHADGNQPQHF. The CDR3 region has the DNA TGTGCCAGCAGTGAACATGCAGATGGCAATCAGCCCCAGCATTTT.

In nucleotides, the CDR3 is TGTGCCACCAGCAGAGATCTTCGCAGGGTAAAGACCCAGTACTTC. Amino acids: CATSRDLRRVKTQYF. This chain links TRBV15 with TRBJ2-5, with a weak D call TRBD1 (5 bases). The CDR3 sequence is 15 residues long. Germline CDR1 reads LNHNV; CDR2 reads YYDKDF (reference sequence). Trimming pared 0 bases from V and 6 bases from J, leaving 14 bases between. The whole variable domain, filled in from reference TRBV15 and TRBJ2-5, reads DAMVIQNPRYQVTQFGKPVTLSCSQTLNHNVMYWYQQKSSQAPKLLFHYYDKDFNNEADTPDNFQSRRPNTSFCFLDIRSPGLGDTAMYLCATSRDLRRVKTQYFGPGTRLLVL.

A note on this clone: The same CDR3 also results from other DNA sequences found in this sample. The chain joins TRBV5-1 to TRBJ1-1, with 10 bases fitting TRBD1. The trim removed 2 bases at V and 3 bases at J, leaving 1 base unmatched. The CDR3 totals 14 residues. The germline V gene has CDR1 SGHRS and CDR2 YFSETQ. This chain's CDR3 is CASSFGQGDTEAFF. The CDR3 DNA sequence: TGCGCCAGCAGCTTTGGACAGGGGGACACTGAAGCTTTCTTT.

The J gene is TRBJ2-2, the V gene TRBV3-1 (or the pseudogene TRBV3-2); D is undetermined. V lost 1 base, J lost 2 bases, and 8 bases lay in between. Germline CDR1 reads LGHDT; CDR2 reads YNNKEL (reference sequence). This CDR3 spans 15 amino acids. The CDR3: CASSQGFTNTGELFF. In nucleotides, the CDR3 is TGTGCCAGCAGCCAAGGGTTTACAAACACCGGGGAGCTGTTTTTT.

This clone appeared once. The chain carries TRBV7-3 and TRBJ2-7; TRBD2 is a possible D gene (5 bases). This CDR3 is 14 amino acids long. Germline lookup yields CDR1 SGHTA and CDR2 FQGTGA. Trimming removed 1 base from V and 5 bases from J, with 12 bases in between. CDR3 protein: CASSLNGGWDEQYF. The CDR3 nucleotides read TGTGCCAGCAGCTTAAATGGCGGGTGGGACGAGCAGTACTTC.

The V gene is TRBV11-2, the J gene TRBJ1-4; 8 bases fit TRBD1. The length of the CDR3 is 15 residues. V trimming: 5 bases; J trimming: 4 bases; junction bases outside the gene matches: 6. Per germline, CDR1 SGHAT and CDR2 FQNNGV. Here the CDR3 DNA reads TGTGCCAGCAGCACGCAGGGGGCGGATAATGAAAAACTGTTTTTT. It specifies CASSTQGADNEKLFF.